The rows below give T cell receptor delta chains drawn from one sample of a study of Vδ1+ human thymocytes. TCRdb fed the multiplex PCR reads into CATT to redo clone calling. The table shows tens of thousands of delta-chain clones, with over 13% occurring only once. Sequencing was carried out using Vdelta1+ gamma-delta thymocytes from the thymus. These receptors were obtained from a girl in the first two years of life who had congenital heart surgery. CDR3s include the opening cysteine and the closing phenylalanine or tryptophan. A D gene is named only where the DNA matches it firmly. A row's size may be missing; if present it is once, few, many or a size class.

CDR3 length: 18
D gene: .
V gene: TRDV1
clone size: few
J gene: TRDJ1
CDR3 protein: CALGPTGDSGVYTDKLIF
CDR3 DNA: TGTGCTCTTGGGCCTACCGGGGACTCGGGGGTTTACACCGATAAACTCATCTTT

CDR3 length: 22
D gene: TRDD3
V gene: TRDV1
clone size: few
J gene: TRDJ1
CDR3 protein: CALGERNPGGYGAGRYTDKLIF
CDR3 DNA: TGTGCTCTTGGGGAACGAAACCCTGGGGGATACGGGGCAGGGCGGTACACTGATAAACTCATCTTT

CDR3 length: 21
D gene: TRDD3
V gene: TRDV1
clone size: few
J gene: TRDJ1
CDR3 protein: CALGGLWGPVLGDIRFHKPIF
CDR3 DNA: TGTGCTCTTGGGGGCCTCTGGGGGCCTGTACTGGGGGATATTAGATTTCATAAACCCATCTTT

CDR3 length: 19
D gene: TRDD3
V gene: TRDV1
clone size: few
J gene: TRDJ1
CDR3 protein: CALGEAGTTGDTNTDKLIF
CDR3 DNA: TGTGCTCTTGGGGAAGCTGGGACTACGGGGGATACGAACACCGATAAACTCATCTTT

CDR3 length: 19
D gene: .
V gene: TRDV1
clone size: .
J gene: TRDJ1
CDR3 protein: CALGELVIQVVPGTDKLIF
CDR3 DNA: TGTGCTCTTGGGGAACTAGTAATTCAGGTCGTCCCCGGGACCGATAAACTCATCTTT

CDR3 length: 21
D gene: TRDD3
V gene: TRDV1
clone size: .
J gene: TRDJ1
CDR3 protein: CALGTIPGRWGIWRYTDKLIF
CDR3 DNA: TGTGCTCTTGGGACTATCCCCGGGAGGTGGGGGATTTGGAGGTACACCGATAAACTCATCTTT

CDR3 length: 16
D gene: .
V gene: TRDV3
clone size: few
J gene: TRDJ2
CDR3 protein: CAFMLEALALTAQLFF
CDR3 DNA: TGTGCCTTTATGCTGGAGGCGCTGGCTTTGACAGCACAACTCTTCTTT

CDR3 length: 18
D gene: TRDD3
V gene: TRDV1
clone size: .
J gene: TRDJ1
CDR3 protein: CALGELRDTRYSNDKLIF
CDR3 DNA: TGTGCTCTTGGGGAACTTAGGGATACCAGATACTCCAACGATAAACTCATCTTT

CDR3 length: 18
D gene: TRDD3
V gene: TRAV29/DV5
clone size: few
J gene: TRDJ3
CDR3 protein: CAAWYWGPFTWDTRQMFF
CDR3 DNA: TGTGCAGCCTGGTACTGGGGACCCTTTACCTGGGACACCCGACAGATGTTTTTC

CDR3 length: 18
D gene: .
V gene: TRDV1
clone size: few
J gene: TRDJ1
CDR3 protein: CALGDPLRGDGYTDKLIF
CDR3 DNA: TGTGCTCTTGGGGACCCTCTCAGGGGGGACGGGTACACCGATAAACTCATCTTT

CDR3 length: 15
D gene: .
V gene: TRDV1
clone size: .
J gene: TRDJ1
CDR3 protein: CALGELGYTTDKLIF
CDR3 DNA: TGTGCTCTTGGGGAACTAGGATACACTACCGATAAACTCATCTTT

CDR3 length: 18
D gene: TRDD3
V gene: TRDV2
clone size: few
J gene: TRDJ1
CDR3 protein: CACDIRGTVLGDTDKLIF
CDR3 DNA: TGTGCCTGTGACATCCGCGGCACGGTACTGGGGGATACCGATAAACTCATCTTT

CDR3 length: 23
D gene: TRDD3
V gene: TRDV1
clone size: few
J gene: TRDJ1
CDR3 protein: CALGENPLGFLTFTGGSTDKLIF
CDR3 DNA: TGTGCTCTTGGGGAAAACCCTTTAGGCTTCCTGACTTTTACTGGGGGGTCAACCGATAAACTCATCTTT

CDR3 length: 18
D gene: TRDD3
V gene: TRDV1
clone size: .
J gene: TRDJ1
CDR3 protein: CALGPALGDTCYTDKLIF
CDR3 DNA: TGTGCTCTTGGCCCCGCACTGGGGGATACGTGCTACACCGATAAACTCATCTTT

CDR3 length: 22
D gene: TRDD3
V gene: TRDV1
clone size: few
J gene: TRDJ1
CDR3 protein: CALGESLQLVLGGQPYTDKLIF
CDR3 DNA: TGTGCTCTTGGGGAATCCCTACAACTTGTACTGGGGGGACAACCGTACACCGATAAACTCATCTTT

CDR3 length: 20
D gene: TRDD3
V gene: TRDV2
clone size: few
J gene: TRDJ1
CDR3 protein: CAYPRHSVTEGYVNTDKLIF
CDR3 DNA: TGTGCCTATCCGAGGCACTCGGTTACTGAGGGATACGTGAACACCGATAAACTCATCTTT

CDR3 length: 21
D gene: .
V gene: TRAV29/DV5
clone size: few
J gene: TRDJ1
CDR3 protein: CSVLLCSEAFLKGIRTDKLIF
CDR3 DNA: .

CDR3 length: 21
D gene: .
V gene: TRDV1
clone size: few
J gene: TRDJ1
CDR3 protein: CALGATQISTSNRLYTDKLIF
CDR3 DNA: TGTGCTCTTGGGGCAACCCAAATTTCTACCTCAAATCGCCTGTACACCGATAAACTCATCTTT

CDR3 length: 14
D gene: TRDD3
V gene: TRDV1
clone size: few
J gene: TRDJ1
CDR3 protein: CALGEFLRDTKLIF
CDR3 DNA: TGTGCTCTTGGGGAATTCCTGCGGGATACAAAACTCATCTTT

CDR3 length: 20
D gene: .
V gene: TRDV1
clone size: .
J gene: TRDJ1
CDR3 protein: CALGKAGVLGPSQKVDKLIF
CDR3 DNA: TGTGCTCTTGGGAAGGCGGGAGTACTGGGACCATCCCAGAAGGTGGATAAACTCATCTTT

CDR3 length: 18
D gene: TRDD3
V gene: TRDV1
clone size: .
J gene: TRDJ1
CDR3 protein: CALGHTSAWGKYTDKLIF
CDR3 DNA: TGTGCTCTTGGGCACACTTCGGCCTGGGGGAAGTACACCGATAAACTCATCTTT

CDR3 length: 20
D gene: .
V gene: TRDV1
clone size: few
J gene: TRDJ1
CDR3 protein: CALGFPPAFPPVLPTDKLIF
CDR3 DNA: TGTGCTCTTGGGTTCCCCCCGGCCTTCCCACCTGTACTACCCACCGATAAACTCATCTTT

CDR3 length: 19
D gene: TRDD3
V gene: TRDV1
clone size: .
J gene: TRDJ1
CDR3 protein: CALGEHIPLGGYYTDKLIF
CDR3 DNA: TGTGCTCTTGGGGAACATATCCCCCTTGGGGGATACTACACCGATAAACTCATCTTT

CDR3 length: 20
D gene: .
V gene: TRDV1
clone size: .
J gene: TRDJ3
CDR3 protein: CALGTPLPGVSSWDTRQMFF
CDR3 DNA: TGTGCTCTTGGGACCCCACTCCCTGGAGTCAGCTCCTGGGACACCCGACAGATGTTTTTC

CDR3 length: 22
D gene: TRDD3
V gene: TRDV1
clone size: .
J gene: TRDJ1
CDR3 protein: CALGVRLWVGDTLMHAENKLIF
CDR3 DNA: TGTGCTCTTGGGGTTCGGTTGTGGGTCGGGGATACGCTAATGCATGCCGAAAATAAACTCATCTTT

CDR3 length: 19
D gene: TRDD2
V gene: TRDV1
clone size: .
J gene: TRDJ1
CDR3 protein: CALGGHSPSYFVGFYKLIF
CDR3 DNA: TGTGCTCTTGGGGGCCACTCACCTTCCTACTTTGTGGGTTTTTATAAACTCATCTTT

CDR3 length: 16
D gene: TRDD3
V gene: TRDV1
clone size: few
J gene: TRDJ1
CDR3 protein: CALGDLGETYTDKLIF
CDR3 DNA: TGTGCTCTTGGGGATCTGGGGGAGACGTACACCGATAAACTCATCTTT

CDR3 length: 21
D gene: TRDD3
V gene: TRDV1
clone size: few
J gene: TRDJ1
CDR3 protein: CALGESRLGAPDVGYTDKLIF
CDR3 DNA: TGTGCTCTTGGGGAATCCCGGCTGGGGGCCCCGGATGTCGGATACACCGATAAACTCATCTTT

CDR3 length: 20
D gene: TRDD3
V gene: TRDV1
clone size: .
J gene: TRDJ1
CDR3 protein: CALGAQLPVLGEYYTDKLIF
CDR3 DNA: TGTGCTCTTGGGGCCCAACTCCCCGTACTGGGGGAATACTACACCGATAAACTCATCTTT

CDR3 length: 16
D gene: .
V gene: TRDV1
clone size: few
J gene: TRDJ1
CDR3 protein: CALGELKPTYTDKLIF
CDR3 DNA: TGTGCTCTTGGGGAACTAAAACCCACGTACACCGATAAACTCATCTTT

CDR3 length: 28
D gene: TRDD3
V gene: TRDV1
clone size: .
J gene: TRDJ1
CDR3 protein: CALGERWLRGDPHGDTPALRINTDKLIF
CDR3 DNA: TGTGCTCTTGGGGAACGGTGGCTCCGAGGTGATCCCCATGGGGATACGCCGGCTCTGAGAATCAACACCGATAAACTCATCTTT

CDR3 length: 23
D gene: TRDD3
V gene: TRDV1
clone size: few
J gene: TRDJ1
CDR3 protein: CALGELSPRVPGGYFHRTDKLIF
CDR3 DNA: TGTGCTCTTGGGGAACTATCCCCCCGGGTCCCTGGGGGATACTTCCATAGGACCGATAAACTCATCTTT

CDR3 length: 22
D gene: TRDD3
V gene: TRDV1
clone size: few
J gene: TRDJ1
CDR3 protein: CALGELATLQTGGSRDTDKLIF
CDR3 DNA: TGTGCTCTTGGGGAACTCGCGACCCTCCAGACTGGGGGATCGCGGGACACCGATAAACTCATCTTT

CDR3 length: 22
D gene: TRDD3
V gene: TRDV1
clone size: .
J gene: TRDJ1
CDR3 protein: CALGDRAGPSTGGYLYTDKLIF
CDR3 DNA: TGTGCTCTTGGGGACAGGGCTGGGCCAAGTACTGGGGGATACCTGTACACCGATAAACTCATCTTT

CDR3 length: 15
D gene: .
V gene: TRDV1
clone size: .
J gene: TRDJ1
CDR3 protein: CALGEAPFTVKKLIF
CDR3 DNA: TGTGCTCTTGGGGAAGCCCCCTTTACCGTGAAAAAACTCATCTTT

CDR3 length: 20
D gene: TRDD3
V gene: TRDV1
clone size: .
J gene: TRDJ1
CDR3 protein: CALGELPCPTGVRYTDKLIF
CDR3 DNA: TGTGCTCTTGGGGAACTTCCTTGCCCGACTGGGGTCCGGTACACCGATAAACTCATCTTT

CDR3 length: 21
D gene: TRDD3
V gene: TRDV1
clone size: few
J gene: TRDJ1
CDR3 protein: CALGEQVRFNIAGGYTDKLIF
CDR3 DNA: TGTGCTCTTGGGGAACAAGTACGCTTCAACATCGCTGGGGGTTACACCGATAAACTCATCTTT

CDR3 length: 20
D gene: .
V gene: TRDV1
clone size: few
J gene: TRDJ1
CDR3 protein: CALGGPAQFLRPGYTDKLIF
CDR3 DNA: TGTGCTCTTGGGGGCCCAGCCCAATTCCTCCGCCCTGGGTACACCGATAAACTCATCTTT

CDR3 length: 23
D gene: .
V gene: TRDV1
clone size: few
J gene: TRDJ1
CDR3 protein: CALGELREPNSFRGGPYTDKLIF
CDR3 DNA: TGTGCTCTTGGGGAACTGAGAGAACCCAACAGTTTCAGAGGGGGACCGTACACCGATAAACTCATCTTT

CDR3 length: 22
D gene: TRDD3
V gene: TRDV1
clone size: .
J gene: TRDJ1
CDR3 protein: CALGESPQDPMNWGIEGNKLIF
CDR3 DNA: TGTGCTCTTGGGGAATCTCCTCAAGACCCCATGAACTGGGGGATAGAAGGGAATAAACTCATCTTT

CDR3 length: 23
D gene: TRDD3
V gene: TRDV1
clone size: few
J gene: TRDJ1
CDR3 protein: CALGSAVPYGGYTAPTYTDKLIF
CDR3 DNA: TGTGCTCTTGGGTCCGCAGTCCCATATGGGGGATATACCGCCCCCACTTACACCGATAAACTCATCTTT

CDR3 length: 23
D gene: TRDD3
V gene: TRDV1
clone size: .
J gene: TRDJ1
CDR3 protein: CALGDDGLPHYRLGDTATDKLIF
CDR3 DNA: TGTGCTCTTGGGGATGACGGCCTTCCTCATTACCGGCTGGGGGATACGGCCACCGATAAACTCATCTTT

CDR3 length: 21
D gene: TRDD2
V gene: TRDV1
clone size: .
J gene: TRDJ1
CDR3 protein: CAVGEYGGFLRSRAQTDKLIF
CDR3 DNA: TGTGCTGTTGGGGAATATGGGGGCTTCCTACGCTCCCGAGCGCAAACCGATAAACTCATCTTT

CDR3 length: 19
D gene: TRDD3
V gene: TRDV1
clone size: .
J gene: TRDJ1
CDR3 protein: CALGPFFTGGYSEADKLIF
CDR3 DNA: TGTGCTCTTGGCCCCTTCTTTACTGGGGGATACTCTGAGGCCGATAAACTCATCTTT

CDR3 length: 25
D gene: TRDD3
V gene: TRDV1
clone size: few
J gene: TRDJ1
CDR3 protein: CALGDGPGQLRRTGGYDPYTDKLIF
CDR3 DNA: TGTGCTCTTGGGGACGGTCCGGGACAGCTCCGCCGTACTGGGGGATACGACCCGTACACCGATAAACTCATCTTT

CDR3 length: 14
D gene: TRDD3
V gene: TRDV2
clone size: .
J gene: TRDJ1
CDR3 protein: CACDNLGGRDKLIF
CDR3 DNA: TGTGCCTGTGACAATCTTGGGGGACGCGATAAACTCATCTTT

CDR3 length: 19
D gene: TRDD2
V gene: TRDV1
clone size: few
J gene: TRDJ1
CDR3 protein: CALGEHFLLSPLYTDKLIF
CDR3 DNA: TGTGCTCTTGGGGAACATTTCCTACTTAGCCCCTTGTACACCGATAAACTCATCTTT

CDR3 length: 12
D gene: TRDD3
V gene: TRDV2
clone size: .
J gene: TRDJ1
CDR3 protein: CAYGGYSDKLIF
CDR3 DNA: TGTGCCTATGGGGGATACTCCGATAAACTCATCTTT

CDR3 length: 21
D gene: TRDD3
V gene: TRDV1
clone size: .
J gene: TRDJ1
CDR3 protein: CALGDLRHETTGGRYTDKLIF
CDR3 DNA: TGTGCTCTTGGGGACCTACGACACGAGACTACTGGGGGCCGTTACACCGATAAACTCATCTTT

CDR3 length: 14
D gene: TRDD3
V gene: TRDV1
clone size: few
J gene: TRDJ1
CDR3 protein: CALGERGDPDKLIF
CDR3 DNA: TGTGCTCTTGGCGAACGGGGGGATCCCGATAAACTCATCTTT

CDR3 length: 19
D gene: .
V gene: TRDV1
clone size: few
J gene: TRDJ1
CDR3 protein: CALGERYPLGWEYTDKLIF
CDR3 DNA: TGTGCTCTTGGGGAACGTTACCCCTTGGGCTGGGAGTACACCGATAAACTCATCTTT

CDR3 length: 20
D gene: TRDD3
V gene: TRDV1
clone size: few
J gene: TRDJ1
CDR3 protein: CALGGTRRKLPGGIRDKLIF
CDR3 DNA: TGTGCTCTTGGGGGCACGAGAAGGAAGCTCCCCGGGGGGATTCGAGATAAACTCATCTTT

CDR3 length: 23
D gene: TRDD2
V gene: TRDV2
clone size: .
J gene: TRDJ1
CDR3 protein: CACDTVLALPHYCGEGYTDKLIF
CDR3 DNA: TGTGCCTGTGACACCGTTTTAGCCCTTCCTCACTATTGCGGGGAGGGGTACACCGATAAACTCATCTTT

CDR3 length: 26
D gene: TRDD3
V gene: TRDV1
clone size: .
J gene: TRDJ1
CDR3 protein: CALGNSKSHRRVLGDTSAGDTDKLIF
CDR3 DNA: TGTGCTCTTGGGAACTCCAAAAGCCATCGGCGGGTCCTGGGGGATACCTCCGCCGGGGACACCGATAAACTCATCTTT

CDR3 length: 22
D gene: .
V gene: TRDV1
clone size: .
J gene: TRDJ1
CDR3 protein: CALGELLFLSLYGDHYTDKLIF
CDR3 DNA: TGTGCTCTTGGGGAACTGTTGTTCCTATCCCTCTACGGGGACCACTACACCGATAAACTCATCTTT

CDR3 length: 26
D gene: TRDD3
V gene: TRDV1
clone size: .
J gene: TRDJ1
CDR3 protein: CALGEIGLFRKPPGGSPLFYTDKLIF
CDR3 DNA: TGTGCTCTTGGGGAAATTGGCCTATTCCGTAAACCTCCTGGGGGATCCCCCCTCTTTTACACCGATAAACTCATCTTT

CDR3 length: 18
D gene: TRDD3
V gene: TRDV1
clone size: few
J gene: TRDJ2
CDR3 protein: CALGTSSGTGGYLAQLFF
CDR3 DNA: TGTGCTCTTGGGACCTCGAGCGGTACTGGGGGATATCTAGCACAACTCTTCTTT